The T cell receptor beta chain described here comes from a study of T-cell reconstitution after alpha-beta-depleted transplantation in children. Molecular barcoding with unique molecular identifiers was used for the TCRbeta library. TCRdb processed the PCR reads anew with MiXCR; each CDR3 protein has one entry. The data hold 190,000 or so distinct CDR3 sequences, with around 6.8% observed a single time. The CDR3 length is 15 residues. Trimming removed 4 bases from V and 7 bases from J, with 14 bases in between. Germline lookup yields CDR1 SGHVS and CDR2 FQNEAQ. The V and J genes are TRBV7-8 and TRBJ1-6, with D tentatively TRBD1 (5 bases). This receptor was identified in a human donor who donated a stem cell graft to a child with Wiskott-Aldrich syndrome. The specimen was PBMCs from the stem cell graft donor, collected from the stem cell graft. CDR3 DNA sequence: TGTGCCAGCAGCTCGGGACTGATGATGAATTCACCCCTCCACTTT. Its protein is CASSSGLMMNSPLHF.